This T cell receptor (beta chain) was found in a study of glioma-infiltrating T cells. Study-wide results and limits: CDR3 overlap between tissue and blood was very small. Gliomas, especially low-grade, showed above-expected tissue-blood divergence; non-neoplastic patients showed below.

Concerning this clonotype itself: Antigen unknown. A much more abundant neighbour one base away suggests this may be a read error.

The CDR3 is made up of 17 amino acids. Germline V CDR1 and CDR2: SGHVS, FNYEAQ. The iRepertoire nested amplicon-rescue multiplex PCR amplified TCR alpha and beta CDR3s from RNA. For one-step reverse transcription and amplification, 100-400 ng of tissue mRNA or PBMC total RNA was used. TCRdb recomputed calls from the multiplex PCR reads with MiXCR, one row per CDR3 protein. In the table there are more than 20,000 distinct CDR3 sequences, 20% to 25% of which are singletons. The TCR comes from a human donor with low-grade glioma or glioblastoma, undergoing nonglioma brain surgery, or in good health (not recorded which). Sequenced sample: glioma tissue, nonneoplastic brain tissue, or PBMCs (not recorded which). The V gene is TRBV7-6, the J gene TRBJ2-1; the D gene could be TRBD1 or TRBD2 (6 bases each). CDR3 region: CASILGGRQGTYNEQFF. DNA of the CDR3: TGTGCTAGCATCTTAGGGGGGAGGCAGGGAACCTACAATGAGCAGTTCTTC.